The 6 T cell receptor beta chains listed next were all sequenced from one sample in a study of blood T cell repertoires in COVID-19. Libraries were prepared by immunoSEQ multiplex PCR; TCRdb keeps only in-frame clonotypes and omits some of them. The sample lists 200,000 to 300,000 clones; around 85% were seen once. Material: peripheral blood. The receptors come from a woman aged 60 to 75 with active or convalescent COVID-19.

The chain combines TRBV7-9 with TRBJ1-6, with D possibly TRBD1 on 6 matching bases. The CDR3 extends over 15 amino acids. Germline assignment: CDR1 SEHNR and CDR2 FQNEAQ (reference sequence). Deletions cut 1 base from V and 7 bases from J, with 11 bases between. CDR3 in DNA: TGTGCCAGCAGCTTAGGTCCAGGGGACAATTCACCCCTCCACTTT. Protein product: CASSLGPGDNSPLHF.

The chain has TRBV7-2 and TRBJ2-1; TRBD2 is a possible D gene (5 bases). Germline assignment: CDR1 SGHTA and CDR2 FQGNSA. This CDR3 region has 14 residues. Trimming removed 5 bases at V and 0 bases at J, with 8 bases between. The CDR3 DNA sequence: TGTGCCAGCAGCCCCCGGGACTCCTACAATGAGCAGTTCTTC. Its translation: CASSPRDSYNEQFF.

Points on this clone: One end of the junction fails to match germline, which may point to a read error. This rearrangement joins TRBV10-3 to TRBJ2-3; 16 bases match TRBD2. This CDR3 comprises 15 residues. The germline V gene has CDR1 ENHRY and CDR2 SYGVKD. The CDR3 is CAMSGTSGGVDTQYF. The CDR3 DNA follows: TGTGCCATGAGTGGGACTAGCGGGGGGGTGGATACGCAGTATTTT.

This clone has just one count. This chain joins TRBV7-9 and TRBJ2-3; 11 nucleotides agree with TRBD1. Per germline, CDR1 SEHNR and CDR2 FQNEAQ (reference sequence). The CDR3 covers 16 residues. The V segment lost 5 bases and the J segment 7 bases; nucleotides outside the gene matches: 11. DNA of the CDR3: TGTGCCAGCAGCCCCGCGGGACAGGGGGAGTCCCATACGCAGTATTTT. Protein: CASSPAGQGESHTQYF.

The rearrangement joins TRBV6-1 to TRBJ2-7; D is possibly TRBD1 (6 bases). The germline V gene encodes CDR1 MNHNS and CDR2 SASEGT. Trimming left V 3 bases short and J 0 bases short, with 12 bases between. The CDR3 runs to 15 residues. The chain's CDR3 is CASSDRPTGSYEQYV. The CDR3 DNA reads as TGTGCCAGCAGTGATCGCCCGACAGGCTCCTACGAGCAGTACGTC.

The V call is TRBV4-1, the J call TRBJ1-5, with 9 positions matching TRBD1. The CDR3 is made up of 17 amino acids. The germline V gene has CDR1 MGHRA and CDR2 YSYEKL. V dropped 0 bases and J dropped 6; count of bases not matched to a gene: 9. DNA for the CDR3: TGCGCCAGCAGCCAAGATAGGGGTGGGACAGGGTTTCAGCCCCAGCATTTT. Protein sequence: CASSQDRGGTGFQPQHF.